The source of this TCR beta chain is a study of blood T cell repertoires in COVID-19. The wider study: T cells, B-cell-depleted T cells, or PBMCs supplied cDNA or gDNA.

Study processing details: It was from reference gene primer amplification that nucleated cell counts were estimated. Profiled with immunoSEQ multiplex PCR; TCRdb holds only in-frame clones, not every one. V and J calls and clone size are given by that table; D and trimming were obtained from the DNA. The table lists hundreds of thousands of clones, over 85% of them singletons. V lost 3 bases and J lost 10, with 28 bases in between. The CDR3 consists of 18 residues. Per the germline V gene, CDR1 is SGHAT and CDR2 is FQNNGV. Source material: peripheral blood. The V call is TRBV11-2, the J call TRBJ2-1; tentatively, D is TRBD2 (7 bases). This clonotype originated in a woman in her thirties with COVID-19, enrolled during active disease. The CDR3 loop is CASSFPRRAGQEGGEQFF. CDR3 nucleotide sequence: TGTGCCAGCAGCTTCCCCCGGCGAGCGGGGCAGGAAGGGGGGGAGCAGTTCTTC.